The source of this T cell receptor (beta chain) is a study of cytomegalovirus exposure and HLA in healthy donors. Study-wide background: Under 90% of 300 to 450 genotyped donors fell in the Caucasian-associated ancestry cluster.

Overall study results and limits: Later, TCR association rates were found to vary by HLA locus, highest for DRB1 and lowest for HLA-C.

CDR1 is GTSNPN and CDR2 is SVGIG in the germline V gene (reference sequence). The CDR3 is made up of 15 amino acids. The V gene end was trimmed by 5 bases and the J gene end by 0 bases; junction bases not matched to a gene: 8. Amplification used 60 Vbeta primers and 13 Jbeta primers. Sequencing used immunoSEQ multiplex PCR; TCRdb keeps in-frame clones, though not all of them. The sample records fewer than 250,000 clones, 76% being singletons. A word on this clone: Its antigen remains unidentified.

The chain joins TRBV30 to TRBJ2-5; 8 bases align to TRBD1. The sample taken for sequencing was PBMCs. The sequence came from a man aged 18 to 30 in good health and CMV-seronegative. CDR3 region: CAWYPGGLNQETQYF. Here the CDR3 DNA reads TGTGCCTGGTACCCAGGGGGCCTAAACCAAGAGACCCAGTACTTC.